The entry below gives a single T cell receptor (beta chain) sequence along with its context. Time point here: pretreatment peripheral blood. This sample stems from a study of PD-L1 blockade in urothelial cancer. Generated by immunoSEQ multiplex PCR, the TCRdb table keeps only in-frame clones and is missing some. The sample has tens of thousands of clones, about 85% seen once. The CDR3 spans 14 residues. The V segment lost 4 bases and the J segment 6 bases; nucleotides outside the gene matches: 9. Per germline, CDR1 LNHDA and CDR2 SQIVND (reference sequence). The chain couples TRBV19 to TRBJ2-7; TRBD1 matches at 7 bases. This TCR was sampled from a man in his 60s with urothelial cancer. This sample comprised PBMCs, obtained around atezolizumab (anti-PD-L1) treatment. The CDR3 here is CASSRRQGAFEQYF. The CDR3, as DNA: TGTGCCAGTAGTAGACGACAGGGCGCCTTCGAGCAGTACTTC.